These T cell receptor beta chains were read from a single sample in a study of T cell responses to AZD1222 COVID-19 vaccine. The repertoire was sequenced with immunoSEQ multiplex PCR; TCRdb's copy has only in-frame clones and lacks some. The table lists 85,000 to 110,000 clones, 80% to 95% of them singletons. The sequenced sample was peripheral blood, obtained on day 0 of AZD1222 vaccination. These receptors came from an adult in good health. CDR3s include the opening cysteine and the closing phenylalanine or tryptophan. The order of the fields is J gene, clone size, V gene, D gene, CDR3 protein, CDR3 DNA. A D gene is named only where the DNA matches it firmly. Not all rows give a size; the values are once, few, many and, for expanded clones, a class.

>TRBJ2-1|-|TRBV5-1|-
CASAGARAHYNEQFF
TGCGCCAGCGCGGGGGCTCGGGCCCACTACAATGAGCAGTTCTTC
>TRBJ1-2|-|TRBV28|-
CASSLEGIDTF
TGTGCCAGCAGTTTAGAGGGAATCGACACCTTC
>TRBJ2-2|-|TRBV29-1|TRBD2
CSVELAGGNTGELFF
TGCAGCGTTGAATTGGCGGGGGGGAACACCGGGGAGCTGTTTTTT
>TRBJ2-5|-|TRBV2|TRBD2
CASRRLAGGLRRSIETQYF
TGTGCCAGCAGGAGACTAGCGGGGGGTCTACGCCGGTCGATCGAGACCCAGTACTTC
>TRBJ2-3|few|TRBV11-3|-
CASSLSMGSRTDTQYF
TGTGCCAGCAGCTTAAGTATGGGGTCTCGCACAGATACGCAGTATTTT
>TRBJ1-5|-|TRBV19|TRBD1
CASSRYRQGAGNQPQHF
TGTGCCAGTAGTAGATATAGGCAGGGGGCTGGCAATCAGCCCCAGCATTTT
>TRBJ1-3|once|TRBV7-2|-
CASSLGAGNTIYF
TGTGCCAGCAGCTTAGGGGCTGGAAACACCATATATTTT
>TRBJ1-3|-|TRBV7-9|-
CASSRGGGHSGNTIYF
TGTGCCAGCAGCCGGGGGGGCGGACACTCTGGAAACACCATATATTTT
>TRBJ1-4|-|TRBV5-1|TRBD1
CASSLVPQGGGEKLFF
TGCGCCAGCAGCTTGGTCCCTCAGGGAGGGGGCGAAAAACTGTTTTTT
>TRBJ1-2|few|TRBV4-1|TRBD1
CASSPTGLFGYTF
TGCGCCAGCAGCCCGACAGGGCTCTTTGGCTACACCTTC
>TRBJ1-1|-|TRBV16|-
CASSQVLRNTEAFF
TGTGCCAGCAGCCAAGTCCTGAGGAACACTGAAGCTTTCTTT
>TRBJ1-1|once|TRBV7-2|TRBD1
CASSFGQGASGAFF
TGTGCCAGCAGCTTTGGACAGGGGGCCTCTGGAGCTTTCTTT
>TRBJ1-3|once|TRBV7-9|-
CASSKDSRSGNTIYF
TGTGCCAGCAGCAAGGACAGCCGCTCTGGAAACACCATATATTTT